This T cell receptor beta chain was identified in a study of T cell repertoires in cytomegalovirus infection. Findings and limits, study-wide: CMV-specific HLA-C-restricted TCR beta clonotypes dominated the ex vivo response.

TCRdb re-called the reads with MiXCR, one entry per CDR3 protein. The sample gives more than 250,000 distinct CDR3 sequences, 20% to 25% of which show up once; 13% is in the top ten. Trimming removed 5 bases from V and 6 bases from J; junction bases left unmatched: 9. The length of the CDR3 is 14 residues. Comments on this clonotype: Antigen unknown.

The sequence came from a human donor in good health (CMV status not recorded). Some clones in this sample may be carry-over from other donors' samples. V gene TRBV12-3 or TRBV12-4 combines with J gene TRBJ1-1; 7 bases fit TRBD1. Specimen: cultured PBMCs, collected from culture after CMV antigen stimulation. The CDR3 region is CASSPPNRGSEAFF. The CDR3 DNA sequence: TGTGCCAGCAGTCCTCCGAACAGGGGCTCTGAAGCTTTCTTT.